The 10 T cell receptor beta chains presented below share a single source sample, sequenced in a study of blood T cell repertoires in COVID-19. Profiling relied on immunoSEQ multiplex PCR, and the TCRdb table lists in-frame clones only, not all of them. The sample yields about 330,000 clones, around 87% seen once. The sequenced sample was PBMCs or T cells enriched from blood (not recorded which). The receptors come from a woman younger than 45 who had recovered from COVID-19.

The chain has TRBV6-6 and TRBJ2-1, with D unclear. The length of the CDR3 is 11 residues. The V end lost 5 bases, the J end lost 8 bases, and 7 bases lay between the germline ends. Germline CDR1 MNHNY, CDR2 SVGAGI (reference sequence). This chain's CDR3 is CASSPRDEQFF. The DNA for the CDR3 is TGTGCCAGCAGTCCTAGAGATGAGCAGTTCTTC.

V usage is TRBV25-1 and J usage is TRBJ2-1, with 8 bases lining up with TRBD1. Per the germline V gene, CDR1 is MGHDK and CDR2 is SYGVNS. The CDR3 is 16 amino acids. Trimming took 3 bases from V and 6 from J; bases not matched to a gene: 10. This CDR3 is CASSEPGRGPGNEQFF. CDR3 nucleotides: TGTGCCAGCAGTGAGCCCGGCAGGGGGCCAGGCAATGAGCAGTTCTTC.

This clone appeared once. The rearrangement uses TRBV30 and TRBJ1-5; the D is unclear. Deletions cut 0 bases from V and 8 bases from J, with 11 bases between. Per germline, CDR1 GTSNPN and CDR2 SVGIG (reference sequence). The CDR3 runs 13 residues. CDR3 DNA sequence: TGTGCCTGGAGTGTACAACCTGAGGAGCCCCAGCATTTT. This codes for CAWSVQPEEPQHF.

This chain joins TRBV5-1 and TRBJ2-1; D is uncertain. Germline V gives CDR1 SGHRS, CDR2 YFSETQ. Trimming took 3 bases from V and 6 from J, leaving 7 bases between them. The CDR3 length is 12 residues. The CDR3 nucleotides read TGCGCCAGCAGCTCCGAGTTCAATGAGCAGTTCTTC. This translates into CASSSEFNEQFF.

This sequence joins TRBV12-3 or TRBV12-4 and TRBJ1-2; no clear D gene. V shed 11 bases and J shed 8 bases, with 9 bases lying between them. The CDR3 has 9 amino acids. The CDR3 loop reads CADERGYTF. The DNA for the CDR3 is TGTGCCGACGAGCGGGGCTACACCTTC.

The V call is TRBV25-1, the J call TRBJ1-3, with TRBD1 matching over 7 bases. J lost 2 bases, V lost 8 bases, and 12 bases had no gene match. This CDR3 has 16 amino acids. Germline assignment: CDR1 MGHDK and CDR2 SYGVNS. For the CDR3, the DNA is TGTGCCAGCTCTGCGTCCAGGGGGAGTGCTGGAAACACCATATATTTT. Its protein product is CASSASRGSAGNTIYF.

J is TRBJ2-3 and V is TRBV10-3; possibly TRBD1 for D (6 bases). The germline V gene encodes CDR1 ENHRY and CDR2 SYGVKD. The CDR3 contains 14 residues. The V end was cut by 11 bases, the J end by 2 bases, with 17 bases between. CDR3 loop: CAAARQDTTDTQYF. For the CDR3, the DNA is TGTGCCGCCGCTCGACAGGACACCACAGATACGCAGTATTTT.

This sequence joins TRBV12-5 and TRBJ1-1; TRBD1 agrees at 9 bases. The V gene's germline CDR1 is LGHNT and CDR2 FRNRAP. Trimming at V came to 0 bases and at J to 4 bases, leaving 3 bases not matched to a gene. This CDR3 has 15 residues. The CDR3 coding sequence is TGTGCTAGTGGTTTGGTACGGGACAGGGCCACTGAAGCTTTCTTT. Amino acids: CASGLVRDRATEAFF. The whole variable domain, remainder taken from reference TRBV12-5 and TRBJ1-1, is DARVTQTPRHKVTEMGQEVTMRCQPILGHNTVFWYRQTMMQGLELLAYFRNRAPLDDSGMPKDRFSAEMPDATLATLKIQPSEPRDSAVYFCASGLVRDRATEAFFGQGTRLTVV.

In nucleotides, the CDR3 is TGTGCCAGCAGCCTCTCGGTGGGAGGGGGGGCTTTACGTACAGATACGCAGTATTTT. Translating gives CASSLSVGGGALRTDTQYF. The J gene is TRBJ2-3, the V gene TRBV7-9; perhaps TRBD2 as D (7 bases). The CDR3 totals 19 residues. CDR1 and CDR2 from the germline V gene are SEHNR and FQNEAQ (reference sequence). V lost 5 bases and J 3 bases, leaving 27 bases between the germline ends.

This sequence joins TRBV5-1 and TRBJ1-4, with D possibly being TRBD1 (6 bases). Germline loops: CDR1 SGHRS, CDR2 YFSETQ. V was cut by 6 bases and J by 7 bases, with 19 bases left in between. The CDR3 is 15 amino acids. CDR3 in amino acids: CASTNRGSAGEKLFF. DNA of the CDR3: TGCGCCAGCACTAATAGGGGGTCTGCGGGTGAAAAACTGTTTTTT.